This T cell receptor beta chain was profiled in a study of cytomegalovirus exposure and HLA in healthy donors. This clone was detected a few times. The antigen remains unidentified. Study results and limitations: Later on, an analysis found that several of the most significant clusters appeared to be linked to common viral pathogens, which included parvovirus B19. According to the study, 160 or so TCR beta chains were cytomegalovirus-associated.

Use of 60 Vbeta and 13 Jbeta primers characterized the PCR. The repertoire was sequenced with immunoSEQ multiplex PCR; TCRdb's copy has only in-frame clones and lacks some. The repertoire includes 70,000 or so clones, just over 85% of them detected once, and 1.5% to 2% sits in the top ten. This clonotype was obtained from a woman in her 30s in good health and CMV-seronegative. Sequencing used PBMCs.

The CDR3 loop reads CASSKSGISGELFF. The CDR3 bases are TGTGCCAGCAGCAAAAGCGGGATTTCCGGGGAGCTGTTTTTT. The chain uses TRBV2 and TRBJ2-2; 7 nucleotides match TRBD2. The CDR3 spans 14 residues. V shed 6 bases and J 6 bases; nucleotides not matched to a gene: 7. Germline CDR1 SNHLY, CDR2 FYNNEI.